The 27 T cell receptor beta chains below come from one sample, sequenced in a study of blood T cell repertoires in COVID-19. Measured with immunoSEQ multiplex PCR; TCRdb has only the in-frame clones, and not every one. Of some 380,000 clones in the sample, approximately 89% were seen once. The specimen was PBMCs or T cells enriched from blood (not recorded which). These TCRs come from a man in his thirties or forties who had recovered from COVID-19.

The V call is TRBV7-8, the J call TRBJ2-1, with D maybe TRBD1 (6 bases). The CDR3 consists of 13 residues. V dropped 0 bases and J dropped 6 bases, with 6 bases sitting between them. The V gene's germline CDR1 is SGHVS and CDR2 FQNEAQ. The DNA for the CDR3 is TGTGCCAGCAGCTTAGCAGGGGGCAATGAGCAGTTCTTC. Its protein is CASSLAGGNEQFF. Using reference TRBV7-8 and TRBJ2-1 for the parts outside the CDR3, the full variable domain is GAGVSQSPRYKVAKRGQDVALRCDPISGHVSLFWYQQALGQGPEFLTYFQNEAQLDKSGLPSDRFFAERPEGSVSTLKIQRTQQEDSAVYLCASSLAGGNEQFFGPGTRLTVL.

V gene TRBV6-2 or TRBV6-3 combines with J gene TRBJ1-1; D gene unclear. Trimming pared 5 bases from V and 11 bases from J, leaving 18 bases between. Germline V gives CDR1 MNHEY, CDR2 SVGEGT. The CDR3 runs 13 residues. The CDR3 is CASSLARHTKAFF. In nucleotides, the CDR3 is TGTGCCAGCAGTCTAGCCCGACACACGAAGGCTTTCTTT.

This chain links TRBV14 with TRBJ1-2; D might be TRBD1 (5 bases). The CDR3 loop spans 14 amino acids. Germline V CDR1 and CDR2: SGHDN, FVKESK. Trimming left V 0 bases short and J 7 bases short, with 12 bases between. DNA for the CDR3: TGTGCCAGCAGCCAAGACCGACGGGACTCTGGCTACACCTTC. Translated: CASSQDRRDSGYTF.

The chain combines TRBV5-1 with TRBJ2-3; 13 nucleotides agree with TRBD2. Germline V gives CDR1 SGHRS, CDR2 YFSETQ. The V and J ends lost 4 bases and 5 bases, in that order; junction bases with no gene match: 4. The CDR3 totals 15 residues. The CDR3 DNA sequence: TGCGCCAGCAGCCGACTAGCGGGGGGAGGAGATACGCAGTATTTT. Translating it yields CASSRLAGGGDTQYF.

The gene calls are TRBV7-6 and TRBJ2-1; 7 nucleotides align to TRBD1. Germline V CDR1 and CDR2: SGHVS, FNYEAQ. Trimming at V came to 1 base and at J to 8 bases, leaving 5 bases not matched to a gene. This CDR3 has 14 amino acids. The CDR3 spells CASSLGNRGYEQFF. In DNA form, the CDR3 reads TGTGCCAGCAGCTTAGGTAACAGGGGATATGAGCAGTTCTTC.

V is TRBV19 and J is TRBJ1-2, with TRBD1 as a possible D gene (5 bases). The CDR3 consists of 13 residues. Between the trimmed V and J ends, which lost 8 bases and 3 bases, there was a span of 13 bases. From germline, CDR1 is LNHDA and CDR2 SQIVND (reference sequence). CDR3 loop: CASGWGDDYGYTF. CDR3 bases: TGTGCCAGTGGGTGGGGGGACGACTATGGCTACACCTTC.

The CDR3 nucleotides are TGTGCCAGCTCCTGGACAGGGCCATCTATCTACGGCTACACCTTC. Translated, it gives CASSWTGPSIYGYTF. This chain connects TRBV3-1 (or the pseudogene TRBV3-2) to TRBJ1-2, with TRBD1 matching over 8 bases. This CDR3 is built from 15 residues. CDR1 is LGHDT and CDR2 is YNNKEL in the germline V gene (reference sequence). J lost 8 bases, V lost 8 bases, and 16 bases had no gene match.

The chain has TRBV19 and TRBJ1-3, with D maybe TRBD1 (5 bases). Trimming removed 3 bases from V and 4 bases from J, with 10 bases in between. CDR3 size: 14 residues. Germline V lookup: CDR1 LNHDA, CDR2 SQIVND (reference sequence). This CDR3 is CASSIKTAGNTIYF. CDR3 nucleotide sequence: TGTGCCAGTAGTATTAAGACAGCCGGAAACACCATATATTTT.

The chain joins TRBV6-5 to TRBJ2-7; 7 positions agree with TRBD2. This CDR3 comprises 14 residues. With V trimmed by 3 bases and J by 3 bases, 5 bases remained unmatched. The germline V gene has CDR1 MNHEY and CDR2 SVGAGI. The CDR3 nucleotides read TGTGCCAGCAGTTATTGGGGGGGAGGCTACGAGCAGTACTTC. Translated, it gives CASSYWGGGYEQYF.

V usage is TRBV18 and J usage is TRBJ2-7, with 7 bases fitting TRBD2. The CDR3 spans 16 residues. Germline CDR1 and CDR2: KGHSH and LQKENI. The V and J ends lost 0 bases and 0 bases, in that order; junction bases with no gene match: 5. Here the CDR3 DNA reads TGTGCCAGCTCACCACCGAGGGGCGGGAGCTCCTACGAGCAGTACTTC. Residues: CASSPPRGGSSYEQYF. Combining the CDR3 with reference TRBV18 and TRBJ2-7 gives the whole variable domain NAGVMQNPRHLVRRRGQEARLRCSPMKGHSHVYWYRQLPEEGLKFMVYLQKENIIDESGMPKERFSAEFPKEGPSILRIQQVVRGDSAAYFCASSPPRGGSSYEQYFGPGTRLTVT.

V and J are TRBV28 and TRBJ1-2; 7 bases align to TRBD1. Germline V CDR1 and CDR2: MDHEN, SYDVKM. Trimming removed 6 bases from V and 1 base from J; junction bases left unmatched: 8. This CDR3 has 15 amino acids. CDR3 sequence reads: CASRAGTVLNYGYTF. The CDR3 region has the DNA TGTGCCAGCAGAGCCGGGACAGTGCTTAACTATGGCTACACCTTC.

V is TRBV7-2 and J is TRBJ1-2; D might be TRBD1 (5 bases). CDR1 and CDR2 from the germline V gene are SGHTA and FQGNSA. The CDR3 has 15 residues. V gave up 0 bases and J gave up 6 bases, with 14 bases separating them. The CDR3 reads CASSLALGGRDGYTF. CDR3 DNA: TGTGCCAGCAGCTTAGCGCTCGGGGGGAGGGATGGCTACACCTTC.

This clone was observed at least ten times. The V gene is TRBV29-1, the J gene TRBJ1-2; 7 bases line up with TRBD1. V gave up 3 bases and J gave up 7 bases; unmatched junction bases: 5. Germline V gene lookup returns CDR1 SQVTM and CDR2 ANQGSEA. The CDR3 sequence is 12 residues long. CDR3 in amino acids: CSVDRGVGGYTF. Here the CDR3 DNA reads TGCAGCGTTGACAGGGGGGTTGGTGGCTACACCTTC.

The rearrangement joins TRBV7-3 to TRBJ1-1; D might be TRBD1 (6 bases). This CDR3 comprises 13 residues. V was cut by 6 bases and J by 4 bases, with 12 bases left in between. Germline values: CDR1 SGHTA, CDR2 FQGTGA. The CDR3 DNA follows: TGTGCCAGCAGACACAGGGAGGGCACTGAAGCTTTCTTT. Translation: CASRHREGTEAFF.

The chain carries TRBV12-3 or TRBV12-4 and TRBJ1-2, with D hard to call. Between the trimmed V and J ends, which lost 5 bases and 5 bases, there was a span of 12 bases. There are 13 residues in the CDR3. CDR3 sequence (DNA): TGTGCCAGCAGTCTCGGGTTACTATATGGCTACACCTTC. Protein product: CASSLGLLYGYTF.

The genes are TRBV5-1 and TRBJ2-7; 8 bases line up with TRBD1. Germline V gives CDR1 SGHRS, CDR2 YFSETQ. CDR3 size: 14 residues. The J segment lost 1 base and the V segment lost 6 bases, leaving 6 bases of the junction unmatched. CDR3 bases: TGCGCCAGCAACACAGGGGGTTTTTCCTACGAGCAGTACTTC. It specifies CASNTGGFSYEQYF.

V and J are TRBV12-5 and TRBJ2-7; D uncertain. The CDR3 is 11 residues long. The V end was cut by 5 bases, the J end by 4 bases, with 6 bases between. CDR1 LGHNT and CDR2 FRNRAP come from the germline V gene. The CDR3 reads CASGRNYEQYF. The CDR3 nucleotides are TGTGCTAGTGGTCGTAATTACGAGCAGTACTTC.

The genes are TRBV7-2 and TRBJ1-1; D is ambiguous. V gave up 10 bases and J gave up 1 base, with 16 bases separating them. The CDR3 loop spans 14 amino acids. The V gene's germline CDR1 is SGHTA and CDR2 FQGNSA. DNA of the CDR3: TGTGCCACCCGAATAGGGAGACAGAACACTGAAGCTTTCTTT. Amino acid sequence: CATRIGRQNTEAFF.

This clone occurred once. The chain is built from TRBV29-1 and TRBJ1-3; D unclear. Trimming took 3 bases from V and 1 from J, leaving 7 bases between them. CDR1 is SQVTM and CDR2 is ANQGSEA in the germline V gene. This CDR3 contains 13 residues. The CDR3, as DNA: TGCAGCGTTGAGCCCTATTCTGGAAACACCATATATTTT. This sequence encodes CSVEPYSGNTIYF.

The chain employs TRBV6-1 and TRBJ2-3, with 7 positions matching TRBD2. The CDR3 loop spans 15 amino acids. The V and J ends lost 3 bases and 3 bases, in that order; junction bases with no gene match: 6. Germline V gene sequence: CDR1 MNHNS, CDR2 SASEGT. The CDR3 spells CASSDLGGRTDTQYF. Written as DNA, the CDR3 is TGTGCCAGCAGTGATTTAGGCGGGAGAACAGATACGCAGTATTTT.

The chain links TRBV5-4 to TRBJ2-3; TRBD2 agrees at 8 bases. V dropped 0 bases and J dropped 5; count of bases not matched to a gene: 8. CDR1 is SGHNT and CDR2 is YYREEE in the germline V gene (reference sequence). The CDR3 loop spans 16 amino acids. This chain's CDR3 is CASSLARGGPGDTQYF. CDR3 sequence (DNA): TGTGCCAGCAGCTTGGCCCGGGGGGGGCCCGGAGATACGCAGTATTTT.

The J gene is TRBJ2-3, the V gene TRBV7-2, with 8 nucleotides matching TRBD1. Germline V gives CDR1 SGHTA, CDR2 FQGNSA. V shed 3 bases and J 2 bases; nucleotides not matched to a gene: 7. This CDR3 comprises 16 residues. CDR3 in DNA: TGTGCCAGCAGCTTTGGTAGGACAGGGATCACAGATACGCAGTATTTT. Translating it yields CASSFGRTGITDTQYF.

The chain has TRBV7-9 and TRBJ1-2, with D possibly matching TRBD1 (6 bases). Trimming left V 5 bases short and J 4 bases short, with 17 bases between. The V gene's germline CDR1 is SEHNR and CDR2 FQNEAQ (reference sequence). The CDR3 covers 15 residues. CDR3 sequence (DNA): TGTGCCAGCAGCCTCGTAGGCAGGGGCCCCTATGGCTACACCTTC. It translates to CASSLVGRGPYGYTF. Full variable domain (remainder filled in from reference TRBV7-9 and TRBJ1-2): DTGVSQNPRHKITKRGQNVTFRCDPISEHNRLYWYRQTLGQGPEFLTYFQNEAQLEKSRLLSDRFSAERPKGSFSTLEIQRTEQGDSAMYLCASSLVGRGPYGYTFGSGTRLTVV.

The chain couples TRBV5-6 to TRBJ1-1; possible D gene TRBD1, 6 bases. Germline V gives CDR1 SGHDT, CDR2 YYEEEE. This CDR3 spans 15 amino acids. Between the trimmed V and J ends, which lost 3 bases and 3 bases, there was a span of 15 bases. CDR3: CASSSAMGAYTEAFF. The CDR3 DNA reads as TGTGCCAGCAGCTCTGCTATGGGGGCCTACACTGAAGCTTTCTTT. The entire variable domain, with the rest obtained from reference TRBV5-6 and TRBJ1-1, is as follows: DAGVTQSPTHLIKTRGQQVTLRCSPKSGHDTVSWYQQALGQGPQFIFQYYEEEERQRGNFPDRFSGHQFPNYSSELNVNALLLGDSALYLCASSSAMGAYTEAFFGQGTRLTVV.

The V and J genes are TRBV12-3 or TRBV12-4 and TRBJ1-1, with TRBD1 as a possible D gene (6 bases). With 6 bases removed from V and 1 base from J, the gap between germline ends came to 9 bases. The CDR3 is 13 amino acids. Written as DNA, the CDR3 is TGTGCCAGCAGGCTACAGGGGAACACTGAAGCTTTCTTT. It encodes CASRLQGNTEAFF.

The rearrangement joins TRBV27 to TRBJ1-1; D might be TRBD1 (5 bases). V was cut by 3 bases and J by 4 bases, with 12 bases left in between. This CDR3 has 14 amino acids. The V gene's germline CDR1 is MNHEY and CDR2 SMNVEV (reference sequence). In nucleotides, the CDR3 is TGTGCCAGCAGTTTTTTCGGGGGAGGCACTGAAGCTTTCTTT. It yields the protein CASSFFGGGTEAFF.

The CDR3 DNA follows: TGTGCCAGCAGTCTTAGCGGGGTCACAGATACGCAGTATTTT. Protein: CASSLSGVTDTQYF. The chain is built from TRBV27 and TRBJ2-3; 8 positions agree with TRBD2. The CDR3 contains 14 residues. Germline trimming cut 5 bases from V and 2 bases from J; bases unmatched to any gene: 3. The germline CDR1 and CDR2 sequences are MNHEY and SMNVEV (reference sequence).